A single sample is the source of the 20 T cell receptor beta chains below, sequenced in a study of post-analysis software for immune sequencing data. Study-level findings and limits: Roughly 5 TRBV segments, TRBV5-6, TRBV5-1 and TRBV20-1 among them, were found more frequent in patients than controls.

Unique molecular identifiers featured in each of the TCR beta cDNA libraries. TCRdb called the PCR reads again in MiXCR, with one record for every CDR3 protein. The table shows 400,000 to 500,000 distinct CDR3 sequences, with approximately 39% occurring only once. These receptors' antigens are unknown. The specimen sequenced was blood. The receptors come from a girl between 2 and 10 years old with multiple sclerosis.

CDR3 sequence: CASSPGTGDYNEQFF. In nucleotides, the CDR3 is TGTGCCAGCTCACCAGGGACAGGGGATTACAATGAGCAGTTCTTC. This chain joins TRBV18 and TRBJ2-1; TRBD1 matches 10 bases. The germline V gene has CDR1 KGHSH and CDR2 LQKENI. The CDR3 is made up of 15 amino acids. V shed 2 bases and J 4 bases; nucleotides not matched to a gene: 2.

This clonotype was observed once. This chain links TRBV4-3 with TRBJ2-7; 7 bases are shared with TRBD2. This CDR3 contains 17 residues. The germline V gene has CDR1 LGHNA and CDR2 YSLEER. With V trimmed by 5 bases and J by 2 bases, 15 bases remained unmatched. The CDR3, as DNA: TGCGCCAGCAGCGAAAGAAGGGGAGGGGCAAGAACCTACGAGCAGTACTTC. Protein: CASSERRGGARTYEQYF.

This clonotype was detected a few times. The rearrangement links TRBV12-3 or TRBV12-4 to TRBJ2-1; D is uncertain. Trimming removed 4 bases from V and 8 bases from J, with 18 bases in between. This CDR3 has 15 amino acids. The DNA for the CDR3 is TGTGCCAGCAGTTCCACCCTATCTCCTGGGGATGAGCAGTTCTTC. As protein: CASSSTLSPGDEQFF.

This chain connects TRBV7-2 to TRBJ2-3; 10 nucleotides match TRBD2. V lost 5 bases to trimming and J lost 3 bases; unmatched junction nucleotides: 11. The CDR3 runs to 17 residues. The germline V gene encodes CDR1 SGHTA and CDR2 FQGNSA. In DNA, the CDR3 is TGTGCCAGCAGCCCAGGGGGAGGACTAGCGGTAACAGATACGCAGTATTTT. It translates to CASSPGGGLAVTDTQYF.

CDR3 sequence reads: CASSQSWRGYSPLHF. The CDR3 region has the DNA TGCGCCAGCAGCCAATCATGGAGGGGATATTCACCCCTCCACTTT. V and J are TRBV4-3 and TRBJ1-6, with D possibly being TRBD1 (5 bases). Trimming stripped 2 bases from V and 8 bases from J, with 13 bases between. CDR3 length: 15 residues. In germline, CDR1 is LGHNA, CDR2 YSLEER.

The V and J genes are TRBV10-3 and TRBJ1-1, with a tentative D call TRBD1 (6 bases). V dropped 8 bases and J dropped 3 bases, with 10 bases sitting between them. The CDR3 loop spans 12 amino acids. CDR1 ENHRY and CDR2 SYGVKD come from the germline V gene. CDR3 loop: CAIQRGDTEAFF. The DNA of the CDR3 is TGTGCCATCCAGAGGGGGGACACTGAAGCTTTCTTT.

In this sample, this clonotype turned up a few times. The chain links TRBV29-1 to TRBJ1-2; a weak D match, TRBD1 (6 bases). V was pared by 7 bases and J by 4 bases, with 22 bases between. The germline CDR1 and CDR2 sequences are SQVTM and ANQGSEA. This CDR3 has 15 amino acids. The CDR3 loop is CSAPMGRGGSYGYTF. The DNA for the CDR3 is TGCAGCGCCCCGATGGGCAGGGGTGGCTCCTATGGCTACACCTTC.

The V gene is TRBV6-6, the J gene TRBJ1-1; 7 positions match TRBD1. Germline V CDR1 and CDR2: MNHNY, SVGAGI (reference sequence). CDR3 length: 14 residues. V lost 4 bases to trimming and J lost 7 bases; unmatched junction nucleotides: 9. In DNA form, the CDR3 reads TGTGCCAGCAGTTGGGGGGACAGTCAAGTTGAAGCTTTCTTT. This sequence encodes CASSWGDSQVEAFF.

This clonotype was observed a few times. This chain joins TRBV25-1 and TRBJ2-1, with D tentatively TRBD2 (7 bases). Trimming stripped 6 bases from V and 8 bases from J, with 17 bases between. Per the germline V gene, CDR1 is MGHDK and CDR2 is SYGVNS. CDR3 length: 14 amino acids. The DNA of the CDR3 is TGTGCCAGCAGGCCCGGTCGGGGGGCCCATGAGCAGTTCTTC. Its translation is CASRPGRGAHEQFF.

The V and J genes are TRBV3-1 and TRBJ2-7; D may be TRBD1 or TRBD2 (5 bases each). Trimming removed 0 bases from V and 6 bases from J, with 15 bases in between. The V gene's germline CDR1 is LGHDT and CDR2 YNNKEL (reference sequence). CDR3 length equals 15 residues. CDR3 sequence (DNA): TGTGCCAGCAGCCAAGAAGGGTATGGGGGTGTCGAGCAGTACTTC. Its protein product is CASSQEGYGGVEQYF.

The chain links TRBV14 to TRBJ2-1; 7 nucleotides agree with TRBD2. Germline CDR1 SGHDN, CDR2 FVKESK. The CDR3 has 19 residues. V lost 0 bases, J lost 0 bases, and 11 bases stayed unmatched. CDR3 amino acids: CASSQERDYALSSYNEQFF. As DNA, the CDR3 is TGTGCCAGCAGCCAAGAGAGGGACTACGCTCTAAGCTCCTACAATGAGCAGTTCTTC.

The chain is built from TRBV29-1 and TRBJ2-3; D perhaps matches TRBD2 (7 bases). The germline gives CDR1 SQVTM, CDR2 ANQGSEA. The CDR3 has 15 amino acids. Trimming stripped 6 bases from V and 2 bases from J, with 18 bases between. CDR3 sequence (DNA): TGCAGCGTGGACTCGCGGGGGCCGCCCACAGATACGCAGTATTTT. This encodes CSVDSRGPPTDTQYF.

The DNA of the CDR3 is TGTGCCAGCAGCTTAGAGAGGGACAGAACTAATGAAAAACTGTTTTTT. Translating gives CASSLERDRTNEKLFF. V usage is TRBV7-8 and J usage is TRBJ1-4; TRBD1 matches 7 bases. The CDR3 runs to 16 residues. Losses at the gene ends were 1 base for V and 1 base for J; bases not matched to a gene: 3. Germline V gene data show CDR1 as SGHVS and CDR2 as FQNEAQ.

This clonotype turned up a few times. V gene TRBV7-2 combines with J gene TRBJ1-4; D is uncertain. The CDR3 length is 12 residues. V lost 9 bases and J lost 5, with 10 bases in between. Per germline, CDR1 SGHTA and CDR2 FQGNSA. The CDR3 sequence: CASGRSNEKLFF. CDR3 bases: TGTGCCAGTGGCAGGTCCAATGAAAAACTGTTTTTT.

The chain links TRBV7-2 to TRBJ2-1; TRBD1 might be the D (5 bases). Germline assignment: CDR1 SGHTA and CDR2 FQGNSA. CDR3 size: 17 residues. Trimming removed 5 bases at V and 2 bases at J, with 19 bases between. The CDR3 coding sequence is TGTGCCAGCAGCGATTCTAGGCGCAGGGTCCCCTACAATGAGCAGTTCTTC. Translation: CASSDSRRRVPYNEQFF.

This chain joins TRBV6-5 and TRBJ2-7; the D call may be TRBD1 or TRBD2 (5 bases each). V lost 3 bases and J 2 bases, leaving 14 bases between the germline ends. Germline CDR1 reads MNHEY; CDR2 reads SVGAGI. CDR3 size: 15 residues. The CDR3 DNA is TGTGCCAGCAGTTATGGGGGTTCTAGTCCCTACGAGCAGTACTTC. It yields the protein CASSYGGSSPYEQYF.

The chain couples TRBV29-1 to TRBJ2-7, with 9 bases fitting TRBD2. The CDR3 is 14 amino acids. Germline CDR1 and CDR2: SQVTM and ANQGSEA. The V segment lost 3 bases and the J segment 3 bases; nucleotides outside the gene matches: 6. Here the CDR3 reads CSVEVAGDIYEQYF. CDR3 in DNA: TGCAGCGTTGAGGTAGCGGGAGACATCTACGAGCAGTACTTC.

J is TRBJ2-3 and V is TRBV4-2; unclear D gene. Trimming took 1 base from V and 2 from J, leaving 7 bases between them. The CDR3 has 14 residues. CDR1 LGHNA and CDR2 YNFKEQ come from the germline V gene. This CDR3 reads CASSQVGNTDTQYF. CDR3 bases: TGTGCCAGCAGCCAAGTAGGGAACACAGATACGCAGTATTTT.

The rearrangement uses TRBV30 and TRBJ2-5; a possible D gene is TRBD1 (7 bases). Germline V CDR1 and CDR2: GTSNPN, SVGIG (reference sequence). V lost 2 bases to trimming and J lost 1 base, with 14 bases between them. The CDR3 consists of 15 residues. The CDR3 DNA follows: TGTGCCTGGAGTCGACAGGGAGGAGGCCAAGAGACCCAGTACTTC. Translation: CAWSRQGGGQETQYF.

This clonotype was seen more than once but under ten times. The chain is built from TRBV29-1 and TRBJ2-7, with D unclear. Germline-derived CDR1 and CDR2 are SQVTM and ANQGSEA. The CDR3 sequence is 13 residues long. Trimming took 6 bases from V and 6 from J, leaving 18 bases between them. The CDR3 spells CSVNWYGTFEQYF. The DNA of the CDR3 is TGCAGCGTGAATTGGTACGGAACCTTCGAGCAGTACTTC.